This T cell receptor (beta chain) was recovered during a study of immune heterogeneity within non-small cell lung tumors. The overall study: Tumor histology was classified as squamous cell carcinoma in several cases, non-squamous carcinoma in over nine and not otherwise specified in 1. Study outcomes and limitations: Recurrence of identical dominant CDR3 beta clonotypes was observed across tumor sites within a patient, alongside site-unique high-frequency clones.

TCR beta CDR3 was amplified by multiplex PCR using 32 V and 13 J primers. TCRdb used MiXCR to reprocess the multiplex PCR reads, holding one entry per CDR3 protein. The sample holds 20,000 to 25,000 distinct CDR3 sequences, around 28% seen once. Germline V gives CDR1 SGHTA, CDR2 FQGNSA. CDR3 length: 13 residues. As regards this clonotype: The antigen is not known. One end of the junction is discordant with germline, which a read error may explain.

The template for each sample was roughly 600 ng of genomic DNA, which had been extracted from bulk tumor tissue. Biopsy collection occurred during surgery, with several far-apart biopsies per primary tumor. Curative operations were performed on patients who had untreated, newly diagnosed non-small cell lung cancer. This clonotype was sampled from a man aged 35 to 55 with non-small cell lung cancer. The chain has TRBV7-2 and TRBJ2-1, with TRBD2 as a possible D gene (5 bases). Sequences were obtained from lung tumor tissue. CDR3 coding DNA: TGTGCCATCAGCTTCGGGACCTACAATGAGCAGTTCTTC. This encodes CAISFGTYNEQFF.